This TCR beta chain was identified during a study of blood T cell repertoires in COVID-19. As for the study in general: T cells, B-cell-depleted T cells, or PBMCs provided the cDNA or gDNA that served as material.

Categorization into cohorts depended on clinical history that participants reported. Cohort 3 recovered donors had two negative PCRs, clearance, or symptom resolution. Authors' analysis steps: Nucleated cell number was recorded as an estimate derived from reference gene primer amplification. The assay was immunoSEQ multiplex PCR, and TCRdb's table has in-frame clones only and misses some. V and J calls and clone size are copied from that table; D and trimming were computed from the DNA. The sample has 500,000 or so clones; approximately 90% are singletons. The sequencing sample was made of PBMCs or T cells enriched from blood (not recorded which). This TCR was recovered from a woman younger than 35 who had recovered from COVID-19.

Written as DNA, the CDR3 is TGTGCCTGGAGCCTGACTAGCGGGGTAAACTCCTACAATGAGCAGTTCTTC. Its translation is CAWSLTSGVNSYNEQFF. This sequence joins TRBV30 and TRBJ2-1; 11 bases fit TRBD2. The CDR3 extends over 17 amino acids. Germline lookup yields CDR1 GTSNPN and CDR2 SVGIG (reference sequence). The trim removed 3 bases at V and 0 bases at J, leaving 7 bases unmatched.